Detailed here is one T cell receptor (beta chain). Its specificity is not known. The study enrolled healthy HIV-negative adults without recent acute infections or vaccinations as donors. The sample comes from a study of shared clonotypes between healthy human individuals. The wider study: Used for every donor were three CD4 naive, three CD4 memory, two CD8 naive and one CD8 memory plate.

This CDR3 comprises 16 residues. With 5 bases removed from V and 0 bases from J, the gap between germline ends came to 16 bases. Per germline, CDR1 LGHNA and CDR2 YSLEER. Whole-study results and caveats: Generation probability values for non-shared clonotypes were lower than those for clonotypes shared by all four donors.

The assay was immunoSEQ multiplex PCR, and TCRdb's table has in-frame clones only and misses some. The sample yields about 1.5 million clones, approximately 96% seen once. The sample taken for sequencing was naive CD4+ T cells sorted from blood. As for subset: CD45RA+ positively selected. V is TRBV4-3 and J is TRBJ1-1, with TRBD1 as a possible D gene (6 bases). This receptor was obtained from a man in his thirties or forties in good health. The CDR3 DNA reads TGCGCCAGCAGCTACGAATCAGGGACATTGAACACTGAAGCTTTCTTT. Translating gives CASSYESGTLNTEAFF.